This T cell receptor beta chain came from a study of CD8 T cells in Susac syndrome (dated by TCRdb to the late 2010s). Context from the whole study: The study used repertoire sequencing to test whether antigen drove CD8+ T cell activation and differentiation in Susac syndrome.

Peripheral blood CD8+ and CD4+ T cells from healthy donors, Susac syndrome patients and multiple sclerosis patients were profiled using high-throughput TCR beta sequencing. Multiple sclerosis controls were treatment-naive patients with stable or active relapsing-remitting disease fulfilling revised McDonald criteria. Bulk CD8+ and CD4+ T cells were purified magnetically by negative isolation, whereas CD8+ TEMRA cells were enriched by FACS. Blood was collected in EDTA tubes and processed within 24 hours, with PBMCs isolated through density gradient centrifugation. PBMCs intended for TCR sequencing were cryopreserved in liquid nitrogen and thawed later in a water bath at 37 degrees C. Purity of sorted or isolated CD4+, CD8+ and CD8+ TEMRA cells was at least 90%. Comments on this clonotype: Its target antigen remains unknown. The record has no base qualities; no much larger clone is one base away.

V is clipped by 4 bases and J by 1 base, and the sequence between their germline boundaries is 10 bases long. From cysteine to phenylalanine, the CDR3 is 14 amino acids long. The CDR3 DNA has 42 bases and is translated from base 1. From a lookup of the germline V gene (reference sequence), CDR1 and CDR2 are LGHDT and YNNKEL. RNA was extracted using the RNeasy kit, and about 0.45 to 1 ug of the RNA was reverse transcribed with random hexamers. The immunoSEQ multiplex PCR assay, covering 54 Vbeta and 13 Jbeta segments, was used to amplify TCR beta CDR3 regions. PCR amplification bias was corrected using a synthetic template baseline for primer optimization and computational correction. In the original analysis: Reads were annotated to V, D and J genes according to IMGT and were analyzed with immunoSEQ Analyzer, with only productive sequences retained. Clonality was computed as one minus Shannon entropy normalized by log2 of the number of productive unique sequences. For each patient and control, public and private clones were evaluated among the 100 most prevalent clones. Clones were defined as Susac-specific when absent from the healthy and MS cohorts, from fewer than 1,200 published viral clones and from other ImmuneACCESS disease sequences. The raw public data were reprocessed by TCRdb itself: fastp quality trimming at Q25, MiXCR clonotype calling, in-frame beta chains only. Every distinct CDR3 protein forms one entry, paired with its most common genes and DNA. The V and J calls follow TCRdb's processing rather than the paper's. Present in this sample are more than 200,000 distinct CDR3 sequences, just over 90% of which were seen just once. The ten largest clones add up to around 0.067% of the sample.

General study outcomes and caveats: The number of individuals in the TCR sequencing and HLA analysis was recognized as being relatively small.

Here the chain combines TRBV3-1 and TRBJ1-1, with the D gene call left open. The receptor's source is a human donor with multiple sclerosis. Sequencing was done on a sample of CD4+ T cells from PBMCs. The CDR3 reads CASSPLRENTEAFF. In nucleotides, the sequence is TGTGCCAGCAGCCCCCTTCGCGAGAACACTGAAGCTTTCTTT.